A single sample is the source of the 8 T cell receptor beta chains below, sequenced in a study of shared clonotypes between healthy human individuals. CD45RO negativity and positive selection for CCR7 defined naive CD8 cells, a population that excluded terminally differentiated effector memory CD45RA+ cells. This table comes from immunoSEQ multiplex PCR, and its TCRdb copy is limited to in-frame clones, with some not included. This table has roughly 810,000 clones, just over 95% appearing once. Sequencing input: naive CD8+ T cells sorted from blood. All receptors derive from a man under 40 in good health.

In the case of this clone: Additional DNA sequences in this sample encode the identical CDR3. V gene TRBV25-1 combines with J gene TRBJ1-1; D is ambiguous. The CDR3 runs to 11 residues. Between the trimmed V and J ends, which lost 4 bases and 4 bases, there was a span of 4 bases. CDR1 and CDR2 (germline): MGHDK, SYGVNS. In DNA form, the CDR3 reads TGTGCCAGCAGTGCAGGCACTGAAGCTTTCTTT. This sequence encodes CASSAGTEAFF.

The chain employs TRBV5-4 and TRBJ2-7, with 10 bases identical to TRBD1. CDR1 is SGHNT and CDR2 is YYREEE in the germline V gene (reference sequence). V lost 4 bases, J lost 7 bases, and 11 bases stayed unmatched. The length of the CDR3 is 15 residues. This chain's CDR3 is CASSAPGQGTREQYF. CDR3 coding DNA: TGTGCCAGCAGCGCCCCGGGACAGGGGACACGGGAGCAGTACTTC.

This chain links TRBV27 with TRBJ1-5; 8 bases map to TRBD1. V gave up 0 bases and J gave up 6 bases; unmatched junction bases: 4. Germline loops: CDR1 MNHEY, CDR2 SMNVEV (reference sequence). This CDR3 is 15 amino acids long. CDR3 coding DNA: TGTGCCAGCAGTTTATCGGTTACAGGGGGTCAGCCCCAGCATTTT. It translates to CASSLSVTGGQPQHF.

CDR3 DNA: TGTGCCAGCAGCCCCGAGCGGGAACATCCCTACGAGCAGTACTTC. It translates to CASSPEREHPYEQYF. The chain employs TRBV14 and TRBJ2-7, with 7 bases identical to TRBD2. In germline, CDR1 is SGHDN, CDR2 FVKESK. Losses at the gene ends were 4 bases for V and 2 bases for J; bases not matched to a gene: 8. The CDR3 spans 15 residues.

The rearrangement links TRBV7-9 to TRBJ2-7, with no clear D. CDR1 is SEHNR, CDR2 FQNEAQ, per germline (reference sequence). The CDR3 consists of 13 residues. Trimming left V 5 bases short and J 2 bases short, with 10 bases between. CDR3 sequence reads: CASSPKETYEQYF. In DNA form, the CDR3 reads TGTGCCAGCAGCCCGAAAGAGACCTACGAGCAGTACTTC. Variable domain in full (rest from reference TRBV7-9 and TRBJ2-7): DTGVSQNPRHKITKRGQNVTFRCDPISEHNRLYWYRQTLGQGPEFLTYFQNEAQLEKSRLLSDRFSAERPKGSFSTLEIQRTEQGDSAMYLCASSPKETYEQYFGPGTRLTVT.

Only one count was recorded for this clone. V usage is TRBV14 and J usage is TRBJ2-5; 8 bases are shared with TRBD2. Germline CDR1 is SGHDN and CDR2 is FVKESK. V gave up 4 bases and J gave up 4 bases; unmatched junction bases: 17. The CDR3 is 18 residues long. The CDR3 loop is CASSLPGAWAGGGETQYF. The CDR3 DNA reads TGTGCCAGCAGCCTCCCGGGGGCGTGGGCGGGAGGTGGAGAGACCCAGTACTTC.

The chain recombines TRBV5-4 with TRBJ2-1; maybe TRBD1 (5 bases). The CDR3 is made up of 14 amino acids. CDR1 SGHNT and CDR2 YYREEE come from the germline V gene (reference sequence). Between the trimmed V and J ends, which lost 3 bases and 1 base, there was a span of 8 bases. The CDR3 DNA follows: TGTGCCAGCAGCTCGGACACATCCTACAATGAGCAGTTCTTC. This gives the protein CASSSDTSYNEQFF.

CDR3 protein: CASSRPRTSGTKSYNEQFF. In DNA form, the CDR3 reads TGTGCCAGCAGCAGGCCCCGGACTAGCGGGACCAAGTCCTACAATGAGCAGTTCTTC. This chain connects TRBV11-2 to TRBJ2-1, with TRBD2 matching over 12 bases. This CDR3 is built from 19 residues. J lost 1 base, V lost 5 bases, and 12 bases had no gene match. The germline V gene has CDR1 SGHAT and CDR2 FQNNGV. The entire variable domain, with the rest obtained from reference TRBV11-2 and TRBJ2-1, is as follows: EAGVAQSPRYKIIEKRQSVAFWCNPISGHATLYWYQQILGQGPKLLIQFQNNGVVDDSQLPKDRFSAERLKGVDSTLKIQPAKLEDSAVYLCASSRPRTSGTKSYNEQFFGPGTRLTVL.